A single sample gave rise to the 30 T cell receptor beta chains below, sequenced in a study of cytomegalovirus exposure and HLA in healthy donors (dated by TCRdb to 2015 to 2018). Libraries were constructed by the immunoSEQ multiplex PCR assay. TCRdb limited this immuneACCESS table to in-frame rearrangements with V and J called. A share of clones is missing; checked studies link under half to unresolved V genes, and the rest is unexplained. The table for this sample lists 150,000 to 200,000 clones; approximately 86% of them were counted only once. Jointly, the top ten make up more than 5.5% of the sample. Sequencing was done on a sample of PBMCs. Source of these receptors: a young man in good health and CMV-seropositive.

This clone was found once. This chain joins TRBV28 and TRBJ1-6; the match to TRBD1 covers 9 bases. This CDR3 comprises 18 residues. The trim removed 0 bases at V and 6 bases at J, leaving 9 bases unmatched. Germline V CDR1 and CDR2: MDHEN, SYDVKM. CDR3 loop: CASSLWGQGRDGNSPLHF. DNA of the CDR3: TGTGCCAGCAGTTTATGGGGACAGGGACGGGATGGTAATTCACCCCTCCACTTT.

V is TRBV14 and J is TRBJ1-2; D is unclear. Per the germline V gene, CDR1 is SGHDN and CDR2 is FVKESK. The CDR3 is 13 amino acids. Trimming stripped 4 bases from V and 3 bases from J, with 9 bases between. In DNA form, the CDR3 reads TGTGCCAGCAGCCCTTGGGAGTACTATGGCTACACCTTC. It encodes CASSPWEYYGYTF. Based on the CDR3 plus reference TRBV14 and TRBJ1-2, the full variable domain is EAGVTQFPSHSVIEKGQTVTLRCDPISGHDNLYWYRRVMGKEIKFLLHFVKESKQDESGMPNNRFLAERTGGTYSTLKVQPAELEDSGVYFCASSPWEYYGYTFGSGTRLTVV.

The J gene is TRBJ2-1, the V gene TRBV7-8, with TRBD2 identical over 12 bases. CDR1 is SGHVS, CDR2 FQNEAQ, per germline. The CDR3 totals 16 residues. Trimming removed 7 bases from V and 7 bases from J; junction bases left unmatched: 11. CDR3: CASTPFKTSGGNEQFF. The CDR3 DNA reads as TGTGCCAGCACCCCCTTTAAGACTAGCGGGGGTAATGAGCAGTTCTTC.

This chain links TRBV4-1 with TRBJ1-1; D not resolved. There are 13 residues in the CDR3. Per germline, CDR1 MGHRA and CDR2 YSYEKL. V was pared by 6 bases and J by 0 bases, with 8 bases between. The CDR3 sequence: CASSTRMNTEAFF. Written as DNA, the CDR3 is TGCGCCAGCAGTACCAGGATGAACACTGAAGCTTTCTTT.

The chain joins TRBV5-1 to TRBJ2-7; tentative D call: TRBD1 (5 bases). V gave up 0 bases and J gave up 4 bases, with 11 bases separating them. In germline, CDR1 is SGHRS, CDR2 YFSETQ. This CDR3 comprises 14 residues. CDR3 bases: TGCGCCAGCAGCTTGGTTCCAGGGCAATACGAGCAGTACTTC. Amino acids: CASSLVPGQYEQYF.

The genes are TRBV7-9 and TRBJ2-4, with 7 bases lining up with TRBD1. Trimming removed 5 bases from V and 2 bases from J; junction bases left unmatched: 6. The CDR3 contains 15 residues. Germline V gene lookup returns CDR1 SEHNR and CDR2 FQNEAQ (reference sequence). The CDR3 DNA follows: TGTGCCAGCAGCCAAGGGGGCGCGACCAAAAACATTCAGTACTTC. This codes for CASSQGGATKNIQYF.

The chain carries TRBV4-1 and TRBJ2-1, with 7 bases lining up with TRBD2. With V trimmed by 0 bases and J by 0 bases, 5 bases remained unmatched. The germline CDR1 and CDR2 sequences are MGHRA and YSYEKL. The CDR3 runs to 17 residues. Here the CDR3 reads CASSQDPPGGSYNEQFF. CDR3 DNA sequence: TGCGCCAGCAGCCAAGATCCCCCGGGAGGCTCCTACAATGAGCAGTTCTTC.

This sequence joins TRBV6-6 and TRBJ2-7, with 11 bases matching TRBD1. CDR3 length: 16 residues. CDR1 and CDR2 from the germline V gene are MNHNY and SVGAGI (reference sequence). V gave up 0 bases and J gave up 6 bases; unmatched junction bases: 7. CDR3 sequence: CASSYSGTGGYLEQYF. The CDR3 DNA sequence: TGTGCCAGCAGTTACTCCGGGACAGGGGGTTACCTCGAGCAGTACTTC.

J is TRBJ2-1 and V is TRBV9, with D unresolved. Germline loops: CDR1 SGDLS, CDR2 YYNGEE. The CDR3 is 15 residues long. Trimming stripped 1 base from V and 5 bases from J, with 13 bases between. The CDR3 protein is CASSVFVSENNEQFF. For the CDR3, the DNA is TGTGCCAGCAGCGTATTTGTTTCAGAGAACAATGAGCAGTTCTTC.

In DNA form, the CDR3 reads TGTGCTAGTAGCCCCGGGGATGCCTACGAGCAGTACTTC. Its translation is CASSPGDAYEQYF. The chain joins TRBV6-5 to TRBJ2-7; tentative D call: TRBD2 (5 bases). Germline values: CDR1 MNHEY, CDR2 SVGAGI. The CDR3 covers 13 residues.

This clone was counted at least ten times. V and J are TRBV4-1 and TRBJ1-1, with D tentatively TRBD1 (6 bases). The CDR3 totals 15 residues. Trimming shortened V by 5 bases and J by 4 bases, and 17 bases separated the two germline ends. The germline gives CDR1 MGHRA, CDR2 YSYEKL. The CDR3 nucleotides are TGCGCCAGCAGCATTCCGACAGGCGGTGGCACTGAAGCTTTCTTT. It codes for CASSIPTGGGTEAFF.

This chain's CDR3 is CASTEGRAKNIQYF. DNA of the CDR3: TGTGCCAGCACGGAGGGAAGGGCCAAAAACATTCAGTACTTC. The V gene is TRBV6-1, the J gene TRBJ2-4; weak D call: TRBD2 (6 bases). Trimming shortened V by 7 bases and J by 1 base, and 11 bases separated the two germline ends. Germline assignment: CDR1 MNHNS and CDR2 SASEGT. The CDR3 has 14 residues.

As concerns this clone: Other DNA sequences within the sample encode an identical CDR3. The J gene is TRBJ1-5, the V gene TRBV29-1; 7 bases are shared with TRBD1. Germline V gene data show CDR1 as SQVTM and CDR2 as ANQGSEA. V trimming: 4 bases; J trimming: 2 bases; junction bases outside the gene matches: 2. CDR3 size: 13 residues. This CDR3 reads CSVGDRGNQPQHF. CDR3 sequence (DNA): TGCAGCGTTGGAGACAGGGGCAATCAGCCCCAGCATTTT.

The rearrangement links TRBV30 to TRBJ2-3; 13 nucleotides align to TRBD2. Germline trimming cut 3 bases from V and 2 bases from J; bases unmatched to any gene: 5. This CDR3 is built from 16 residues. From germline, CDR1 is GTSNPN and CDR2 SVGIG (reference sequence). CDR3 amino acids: CAWSAGLAGATDTQYF. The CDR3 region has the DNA TGTGCCTGGAGCGCAGGACTAGCGGGGGCCACAGATACGCAGTATTTT.

CDR3 DNA sequence: TGTGCCAGCAGCTTGGGTCAGGTTATTAATCAGCCCCAGCATTTT. Translated: CASSLGQVINQPQHF. The chain links TRBV5-6 to TRBJ1-5, with D unresolved. This CDR3 is 15 amino acids long. The V and J ends lost 0 bases and 4 bases respectively, with 11 bases between them. CDR1 is SGHDT and CDR2 is YYEEEE in the germline V gene.

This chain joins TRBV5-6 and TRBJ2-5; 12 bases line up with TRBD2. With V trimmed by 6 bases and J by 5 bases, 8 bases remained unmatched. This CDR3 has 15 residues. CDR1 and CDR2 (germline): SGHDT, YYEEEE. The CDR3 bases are TGTGCCAGCACCCCCGGACTAGCGGGGCGGGAGACCCAGTACTTC. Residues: CASTPGLAGRETQYF.

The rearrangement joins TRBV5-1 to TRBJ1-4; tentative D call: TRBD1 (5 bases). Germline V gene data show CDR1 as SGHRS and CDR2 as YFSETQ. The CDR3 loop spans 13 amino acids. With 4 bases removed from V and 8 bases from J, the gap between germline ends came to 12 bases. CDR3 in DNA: TGCGCCAGCAGCCCGGGACTGGAAGAAAAACTGTTTTTT. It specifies CASSPGLEEKLFF. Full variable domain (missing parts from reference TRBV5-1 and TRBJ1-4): KAGVTQTPRYLIKTRGQQVTLSCSPISGHRSVSWYQQTPGQGLQFLFEYFSETQRNKGNFPGRFSGRQFSNSRSEMNVSTLELGDSALYLCASSPGLEEKLFFGSGTQLSVL.

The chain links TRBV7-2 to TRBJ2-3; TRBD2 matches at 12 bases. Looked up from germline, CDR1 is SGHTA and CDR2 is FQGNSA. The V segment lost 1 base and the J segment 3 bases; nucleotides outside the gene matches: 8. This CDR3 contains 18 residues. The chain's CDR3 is CASSLELAGGPLTDTQYF. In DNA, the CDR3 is TGTGCCAGCAGCTTAGAGCTAGCGGGGGGGCCTTTAACAGATACGCAGTATTTT.

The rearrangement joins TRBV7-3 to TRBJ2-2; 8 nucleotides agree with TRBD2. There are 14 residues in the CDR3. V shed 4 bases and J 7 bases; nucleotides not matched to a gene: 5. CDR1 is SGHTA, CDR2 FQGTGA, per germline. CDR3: CASSSGLGDGELFF. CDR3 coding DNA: TGTGCCAGCAGCTCGGGACTAGGGGACGGGGAGCTGTTTTTT.

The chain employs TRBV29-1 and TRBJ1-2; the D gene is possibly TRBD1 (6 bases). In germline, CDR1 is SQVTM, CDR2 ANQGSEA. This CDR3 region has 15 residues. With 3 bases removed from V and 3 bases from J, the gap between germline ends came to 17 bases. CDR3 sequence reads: CSVEGSGARDYGYTF. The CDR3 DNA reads TGCAGCGTTGAGGGGTCGGGGGCAAGGGACTATGGCTACACCTTC.

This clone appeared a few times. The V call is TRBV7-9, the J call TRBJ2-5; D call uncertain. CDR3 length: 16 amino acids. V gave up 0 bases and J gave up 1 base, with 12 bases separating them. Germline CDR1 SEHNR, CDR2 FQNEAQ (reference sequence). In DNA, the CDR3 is TGTGCCAGCAGCTTAGCGTCAAGCAGAGCCCAAGAGACCCAGTACTTC. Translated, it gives CASSLASSRAQETQYF.

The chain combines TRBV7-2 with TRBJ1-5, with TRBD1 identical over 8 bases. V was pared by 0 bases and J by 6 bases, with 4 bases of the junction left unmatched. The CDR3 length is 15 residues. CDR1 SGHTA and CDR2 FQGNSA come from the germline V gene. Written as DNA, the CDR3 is TGTGCCAGCAGCTTAGCGGCAGGGGGCAGTCAGCCCCAGCATTTT. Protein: CASSLAAGGSQPQHF.

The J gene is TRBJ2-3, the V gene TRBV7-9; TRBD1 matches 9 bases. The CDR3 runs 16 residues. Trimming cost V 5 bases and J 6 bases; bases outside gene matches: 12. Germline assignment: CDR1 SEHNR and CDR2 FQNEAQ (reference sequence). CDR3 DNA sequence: TGTGCCAGCAGCCCAACCCGGACAGGGGTCCGGGATACGCAGTATTTT. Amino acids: CASSPTRTGVRDTQYF.

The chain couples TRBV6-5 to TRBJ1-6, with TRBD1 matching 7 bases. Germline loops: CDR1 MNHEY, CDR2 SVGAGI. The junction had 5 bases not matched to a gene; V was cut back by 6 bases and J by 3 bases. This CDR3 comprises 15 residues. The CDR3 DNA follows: TGTGCCAGCAGGGACCGGGACAGCTATAATTCACCCCTCCACTTT. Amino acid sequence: CASRDRDSYNSPLHF.

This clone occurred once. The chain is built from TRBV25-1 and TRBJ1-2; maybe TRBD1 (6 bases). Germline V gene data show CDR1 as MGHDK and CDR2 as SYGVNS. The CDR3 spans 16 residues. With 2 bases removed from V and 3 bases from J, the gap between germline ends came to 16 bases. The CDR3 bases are TGTGCCAGCAGTGAAGCCCTCGCAGGGGTCCACTATGGCTACACCTTC. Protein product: CASSEALAGVHYGYTF.

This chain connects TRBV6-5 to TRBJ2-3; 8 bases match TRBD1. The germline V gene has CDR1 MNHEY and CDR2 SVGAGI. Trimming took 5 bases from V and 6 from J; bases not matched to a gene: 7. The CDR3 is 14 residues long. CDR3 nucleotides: TGTGCCAGCAGTAGGACAGGGTCGGAGGATACGCAGTATTTT. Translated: CASSRTGSEDTQYF.

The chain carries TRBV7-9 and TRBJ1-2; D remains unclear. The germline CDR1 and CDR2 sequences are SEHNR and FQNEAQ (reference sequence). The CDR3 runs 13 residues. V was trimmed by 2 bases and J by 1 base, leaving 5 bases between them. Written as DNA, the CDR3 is TGTGCCAGCAGCTTACAGGATAACTATGGCTACACCTTC. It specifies CASSLQDNYGYTF.

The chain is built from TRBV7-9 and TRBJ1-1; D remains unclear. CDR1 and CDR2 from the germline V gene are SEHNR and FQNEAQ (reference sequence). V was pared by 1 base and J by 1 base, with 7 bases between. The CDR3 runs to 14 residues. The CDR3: CASSLDTRNTEAFF. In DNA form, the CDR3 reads TGTGCCAGCAGCTTAGACACCCGGAACACTGAAGCTTTCTTT.

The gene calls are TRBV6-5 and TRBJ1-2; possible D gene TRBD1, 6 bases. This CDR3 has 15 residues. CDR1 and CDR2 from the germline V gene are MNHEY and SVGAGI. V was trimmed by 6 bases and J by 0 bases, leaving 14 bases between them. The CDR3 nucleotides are TGTGCCAGCAGCCGCCCCGGACAGCCTAACTATGGCTACACCTTC. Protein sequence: CASSRPGQPNYGYTF.

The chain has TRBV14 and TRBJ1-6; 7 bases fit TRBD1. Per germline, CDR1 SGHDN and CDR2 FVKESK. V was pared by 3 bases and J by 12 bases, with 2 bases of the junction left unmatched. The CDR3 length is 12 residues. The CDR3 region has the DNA TGTGCCAGCAGCCAGACAGGGAAACCCCTCCACTTT. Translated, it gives CASSQTGKPLHF.